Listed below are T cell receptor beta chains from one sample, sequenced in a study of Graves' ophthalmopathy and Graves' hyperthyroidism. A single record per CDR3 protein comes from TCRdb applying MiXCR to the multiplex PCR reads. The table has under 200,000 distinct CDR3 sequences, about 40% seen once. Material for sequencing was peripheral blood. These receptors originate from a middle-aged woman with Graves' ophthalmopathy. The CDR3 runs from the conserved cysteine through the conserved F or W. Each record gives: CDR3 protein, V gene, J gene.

CASGWGPSNTGELFF	TRBV12-5	TRBJ2-2
CSARDQGREQYF	TRBV20-1	TRBJ2-7
CSAGVGTSGSGWRETQYF	TRBV20-1	TRBJ2-5
CASSTQGRSNTGELFF	TRBV12-3/TRBV12-4	TRBJ2-2
CASSRPGGGTYEQYF	TRBV6-1	TRBJ2-7
CASSGWTGQETQYF	TRBV19	TRBJ2-5
CAWSVVSWGYTF	TRBV30	TRBJ1-2
CASSLPGLHTEAFF	TRBV28	TRBJ1-1
CASSYSIRVGTEAFF	TRBV6-2/TRBV6-3	TRBJ1-1
CASSLQGAGELFF	TRBV11-2	TRBJ2-2
CASSLAGHGYTF	TRBV11-2	TRBJ1-2
CSARGGGSYGELFF	TRBV20-1	TRBJ2-2
CASSLWLNTEAFF	TRBV28	TRBJ1-1
CASSLAGYGTEAFF	TRBV7-6	TRBJ1-1
CASSPTGAYEQYF	TRBV6-1	TRBJ2-7
CATSDGGGDEQYF	TRBV24-1	TRBJ2-7
CASSLLLASGGEQYF	TRBV12-3/TRBV12-4	TRBJ2-7
CASRWAGYSYEQYF	TRBV28	TRBJ2-7
CASSTGLAGGRETQYF	TRBV28	TRBJ2-5
CASSGTVQETQYF	TRBV2	TRBJ2-5
CASSSGPLYGYTF	TRBV6-5	TRBJ1-2
CSAGDSRYAPLHF	TRBV20-1	TRBJ1-6
CACSTGYSRGELFF	TRBV12-5	TRBJ2-2
CASRRGDLHWGNTIYF	TRBV28	TRBJ1-3
CAISEGTAHTEAFF	TRBV10-3	TRBJ1-1
CASRNSAGELFF	TRBV2	TRBJ2-2
CASSRDRETQYF	TRBV6-1	TRBJ2-5
CASSPAGASYEQYF	TRBV4-1	TRBJ2-7
CASSSTGLPHDETQYF	TRBV13	TRBJ2-5
CASSPAFF	TRBV12-3/TRBV12-4	TRBJ1-1
CASSYSGGAGETQYF	TRBV6-5	TRBJ2-5
CASSPGQLAKNIQYF	TRBV12-3/TRBV12-4	TRBJ2-4
CASSLDRGGLGELFF	TRBV6-5	TRBJ2-2
CASSRTGQGKYGYTF	TRBV6-1	TRBJ1-2
CASSPGQNSPLHF	TRBV3-1	TRBJ1-6
CSAERGGLETQYF	TRBV20-1	TRBJ2-5
CSARDYSSGNTIYF	TRBV20-1	TRBJ1-3
CASSNIAGTSYEQYF	TRBV6-2/TRBV6-3	TRBJ2-7
CASSGQATFRTLHF	TRBV12-3/TRBV12-4	TRBJ1-6
CASSTTLGRFYEQYF	TRBV28	TRBJ2-7
CASFKGSGELFF	TRBV6-2/TRBV6-3	TRBJ2-2
CASSLMSGTEAFF	TRBV12-3/TRBV12-4	TRBJ1-1
CASSQDLGGPDEQYF	TRBV4-3	TRBJ2-7
CASSPGPNDYGYTF	TRBV4-3	TRBJ1-2
CSARFQTYNSPLHF	TRBV20-1	TRBJ1-6
CASSLTVTYEQYF	TRBV12-3/TRBV12-4	TRBJ2-7
CASSSAGFKYEQYF	TRBV12-3/TRBV12-4	TRBJ2-7
CASRLPGLAVYEQYF	TRBV27	TRBJ2-7
CASSEGFRETQYF	TRBV6-1	TRBJ2-5
CATSREGPSPANQPQHF	TRBV15	TRBJ1-5
CASSYVDRGNTEAFF	TRBV6-5	TRBJ1-1
CATGMLGTEAFF	TRBV10-3	TRBJ1-1
CSARAGAAEAFF	TRBV20-1	TRBJ1-1
CASSEREVTSATQYF	TRBV2	TRBJ2-5
CASSGTATFEAFF	TRBV12-3/TRBV12-4	TRBJ1-1
CASSVLSGRPGGAGELFF	TRBV9	TRBJ2-2